The TCR beta chain described here comes from a study of PD-1 blockade in classical Hodgkin lymphoma. About the study: The nivolumab dose that patients received was 3 mg/kg, given intravenously every 2 weeks.

The V gene's germline CDR1 is KGHSH and CDR2 LQKENI. The CDR3 covers 17 residues. With 3 bases removed from V and 2 bases from J, the gap between germline ends came to 19 bases. Produced via immunoSEQ multiplex PCR; TCRdb's table is partial and in-frame only. This table has 27,000 or so clones, about 74% appearing once. All patients relapsed after autologous stem cell transplantation, and brentuximab vedotin exposure varied. Out of thawed PBMCs, magnetic negative selection purified CD4+ T cells. The V call is TRBV18, the J call TRBJ1-1; perhaps TRBD1 as D (5 bases). The receptor's source is a human donor with classical Hodgkin lymphoma. Here the sequenced sample was CD4+ T cells from blood, taken at baseline. CDR3 nucleotide sequence: TGTGCCAGCTCACCCCGACCTTACGGGGGGATAAACACTGAAGCTTTCTTT. Its protein is CASSPRPYGGINTEAFF.